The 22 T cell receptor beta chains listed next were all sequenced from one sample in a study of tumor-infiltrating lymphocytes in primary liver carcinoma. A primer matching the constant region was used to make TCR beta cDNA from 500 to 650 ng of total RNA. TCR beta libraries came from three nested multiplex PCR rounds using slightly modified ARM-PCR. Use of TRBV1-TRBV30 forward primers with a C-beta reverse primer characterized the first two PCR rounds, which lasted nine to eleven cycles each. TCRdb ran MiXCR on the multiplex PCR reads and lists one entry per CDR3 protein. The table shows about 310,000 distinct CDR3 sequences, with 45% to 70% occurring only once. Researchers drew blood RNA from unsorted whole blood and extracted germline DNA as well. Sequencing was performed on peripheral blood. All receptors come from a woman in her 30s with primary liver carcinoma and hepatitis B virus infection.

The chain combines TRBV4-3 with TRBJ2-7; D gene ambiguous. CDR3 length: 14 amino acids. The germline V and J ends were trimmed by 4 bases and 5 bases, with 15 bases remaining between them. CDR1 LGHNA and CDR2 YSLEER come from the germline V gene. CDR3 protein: CASSPDTARDEQYF. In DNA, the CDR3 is TGCGCCAGCAGCCCTGACACAGCAAGGGACGAGCAGTACTTC.

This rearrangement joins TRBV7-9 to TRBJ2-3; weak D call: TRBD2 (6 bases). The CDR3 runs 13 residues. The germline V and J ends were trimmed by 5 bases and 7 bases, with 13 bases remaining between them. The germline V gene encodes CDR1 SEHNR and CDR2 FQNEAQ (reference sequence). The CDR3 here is CASSQSGGNTQYF. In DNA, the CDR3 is TGTGCCAGCAGCCAATCCGGGGGAAATACGCAGTATTTT.

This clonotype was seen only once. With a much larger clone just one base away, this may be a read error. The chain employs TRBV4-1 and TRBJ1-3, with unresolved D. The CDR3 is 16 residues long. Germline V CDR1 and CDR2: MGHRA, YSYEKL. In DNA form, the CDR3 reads TGCGCCAGCAGCCATCCTCGAACCGACTCTGGAAACACCGTATATTTT. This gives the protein CASSHPRTDSGNTVYF.

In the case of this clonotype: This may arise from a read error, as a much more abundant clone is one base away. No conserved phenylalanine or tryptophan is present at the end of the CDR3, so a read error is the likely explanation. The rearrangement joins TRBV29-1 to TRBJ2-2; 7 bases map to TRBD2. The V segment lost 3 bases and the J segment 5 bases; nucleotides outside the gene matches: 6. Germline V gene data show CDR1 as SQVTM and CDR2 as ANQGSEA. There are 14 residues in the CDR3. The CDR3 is CSVDPGRGTGELFS. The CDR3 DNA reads TGCAGCGTTGATCCAGGGCGGGGGACCGGGGAGCTGTTTTCT.

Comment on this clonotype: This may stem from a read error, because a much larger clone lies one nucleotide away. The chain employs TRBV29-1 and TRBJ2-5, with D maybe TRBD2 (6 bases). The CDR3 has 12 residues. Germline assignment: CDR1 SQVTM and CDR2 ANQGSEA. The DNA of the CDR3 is TGCAGCGTCCGGGCGGTCCGGGAGACCCTGTACTTC. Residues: CSVRAVRETLYF.

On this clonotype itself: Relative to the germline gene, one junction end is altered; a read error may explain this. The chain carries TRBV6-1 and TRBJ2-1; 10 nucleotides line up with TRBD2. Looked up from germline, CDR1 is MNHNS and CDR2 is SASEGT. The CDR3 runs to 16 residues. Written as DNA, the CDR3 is TGTGCCAGCAGTGGACCCCTAGCGGGAGTCACGATCGAGCAGGTCTTC. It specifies CASSGPLAGVTIEQVF.

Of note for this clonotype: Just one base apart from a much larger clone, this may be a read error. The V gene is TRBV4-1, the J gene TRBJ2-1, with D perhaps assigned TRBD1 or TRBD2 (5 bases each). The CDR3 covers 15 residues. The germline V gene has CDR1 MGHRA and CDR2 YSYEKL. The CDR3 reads CASSHGTLSYNEHFF. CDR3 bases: TGCGCCAGCAGCCACGGGACCCTATCCTACAATGAGCACTTCTTC.

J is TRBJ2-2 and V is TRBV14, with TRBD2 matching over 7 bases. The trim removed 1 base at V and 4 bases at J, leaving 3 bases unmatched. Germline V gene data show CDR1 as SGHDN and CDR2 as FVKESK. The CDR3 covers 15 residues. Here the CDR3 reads CASSQVPGGTGELFF. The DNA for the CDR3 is TGTGCCAGCAGCCAAGTTCCGGGGGGCACCGGGGAGCTGTTTTTT.

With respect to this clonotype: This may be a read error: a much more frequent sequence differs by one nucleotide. CDR3 sequence reads: CASSFFRGRDIETQYF. The CDR3 DNA reads as TGTGCCAGCAGCTTTTTCCGGGGCAGGGATATAGAGACCCAGTACTTC. J is TRBJ2-5 and V is TRBV11-2; D may match TRBD1 or TRBD2 (5 bases each). V was cut by 3 bases and J by 4 bases, with 18 bases left in between. Germline V CDR1 and CDR2: SGHAT, FQNNGV. The CDR3 covers 16 residues.

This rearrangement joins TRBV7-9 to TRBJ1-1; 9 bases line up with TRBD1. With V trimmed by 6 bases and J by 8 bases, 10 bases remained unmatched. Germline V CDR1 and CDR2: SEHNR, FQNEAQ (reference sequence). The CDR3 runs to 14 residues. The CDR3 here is CASSPRTGVAEAFF. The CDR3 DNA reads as TGTGCCAGCAGTCCTCGGACAGGGGTAGCAGAAGCTTTCTTT. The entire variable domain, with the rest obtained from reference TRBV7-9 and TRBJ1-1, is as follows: DTGVSQNPRHKITKRGQNVTFRCDPISEHNRLYWYRQTLGQGPEFLTYFQNEAQLEKSRLLSDRFSAERPKGSFSTLEIQRTEQGDSAMYLCASSPRTGVAEAFFGQGTRLTVV.

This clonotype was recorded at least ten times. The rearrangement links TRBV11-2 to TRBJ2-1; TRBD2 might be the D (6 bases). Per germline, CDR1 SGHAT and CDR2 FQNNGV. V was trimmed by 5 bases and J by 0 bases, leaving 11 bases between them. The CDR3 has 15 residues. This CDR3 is CASSRDGSSYNEQFF. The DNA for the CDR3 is TGTGCCAGCAGCCGGGACGGGAGCTCCTACAATGAGCAGTTCTTC.

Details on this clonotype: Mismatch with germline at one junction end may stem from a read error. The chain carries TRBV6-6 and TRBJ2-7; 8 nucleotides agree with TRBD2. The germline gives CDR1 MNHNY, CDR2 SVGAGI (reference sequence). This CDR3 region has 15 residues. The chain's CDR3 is CTSSFWSGRKNEQYF. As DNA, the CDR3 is TGTACCAGCAGTTTCTGGAGCGGGAGAAAGAACGAGCAGTACTTC.

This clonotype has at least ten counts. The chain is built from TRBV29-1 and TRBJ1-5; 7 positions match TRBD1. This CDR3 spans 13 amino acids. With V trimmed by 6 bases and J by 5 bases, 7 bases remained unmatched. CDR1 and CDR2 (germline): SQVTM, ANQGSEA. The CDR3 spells CSVTTGLHQPQHF. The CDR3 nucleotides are TGCAGCGTGACGACAGGGCTTCATCAGCCCCAGCATTTT.

CDR3 sequence (DNA): TGCGCCAGCACCGCGAGGGACTTCCCCAATGAGCAGTTCTTC. This codes for CASTARDFPNEQFF. The chain uses TRBV23-1 and TRBJ2-1; D may be TRBD2 (6 bases). TRBV23-1 is identified as an open reading frame with a role that is uncertain. CDR3 length: 14 residues. V dropped 7 bases and J dropped 6 bases, with 16 bases sitting between them.

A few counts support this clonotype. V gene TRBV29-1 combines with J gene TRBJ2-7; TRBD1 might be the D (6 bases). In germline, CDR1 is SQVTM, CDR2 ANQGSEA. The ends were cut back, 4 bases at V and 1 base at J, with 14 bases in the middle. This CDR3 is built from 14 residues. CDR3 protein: CSVAQLTGSYEQYF. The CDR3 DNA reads TGCAGCGTTGCCCAATTGACAGGTTCCTACGAGCAGTACTTC.

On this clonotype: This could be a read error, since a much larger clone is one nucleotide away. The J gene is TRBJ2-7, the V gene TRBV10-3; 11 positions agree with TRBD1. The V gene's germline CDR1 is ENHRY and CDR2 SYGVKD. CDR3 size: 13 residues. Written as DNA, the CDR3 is TGTGCCATCAGTGGGACAGGGGGCTACGAGCAGAACTTC. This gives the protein CAISGTGGYEQNF.

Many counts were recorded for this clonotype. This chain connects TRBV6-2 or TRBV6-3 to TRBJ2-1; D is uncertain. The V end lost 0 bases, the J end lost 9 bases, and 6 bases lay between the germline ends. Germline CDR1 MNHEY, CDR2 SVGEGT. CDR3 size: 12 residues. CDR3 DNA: TGTGCCAGCAGTTACTCCCTTAGTGAGCAGTTCTTC. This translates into CASSYSLSEQFF.

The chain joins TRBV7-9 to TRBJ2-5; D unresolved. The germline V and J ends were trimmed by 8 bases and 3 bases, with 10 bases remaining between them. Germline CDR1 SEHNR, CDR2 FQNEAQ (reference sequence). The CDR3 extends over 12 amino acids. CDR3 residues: CASRTVEETQYF. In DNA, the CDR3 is TGTGCCAGCCGAACAGTGGAAGAGACCCAGTACTTC.

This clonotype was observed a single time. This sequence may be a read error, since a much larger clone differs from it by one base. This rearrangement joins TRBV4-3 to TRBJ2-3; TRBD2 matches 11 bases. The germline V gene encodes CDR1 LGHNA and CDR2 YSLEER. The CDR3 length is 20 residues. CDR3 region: CASCQDRPPSGRMFTDTQYF. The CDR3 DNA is TGCGCCAGCTGCCAAGATAGACCCCCTAGCGGGAGGATGTTCACAGATACGCAGTATTTT.

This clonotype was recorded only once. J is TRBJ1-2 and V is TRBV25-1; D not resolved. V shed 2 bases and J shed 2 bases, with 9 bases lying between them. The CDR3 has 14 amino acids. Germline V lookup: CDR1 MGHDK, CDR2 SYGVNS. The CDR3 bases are TGTGCCAGCAGTGAAGCCGCCGGAAACTATGGCTACACCTTC. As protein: CASSEAAGNYGYTF.

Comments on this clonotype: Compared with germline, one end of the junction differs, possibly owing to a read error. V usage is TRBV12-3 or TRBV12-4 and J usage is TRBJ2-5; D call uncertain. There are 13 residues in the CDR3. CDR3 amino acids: CASSWAAIGTQYF. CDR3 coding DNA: TGTGCAAGCAGTTGGGCAGCAATAGGGACCCAGTACTTC.

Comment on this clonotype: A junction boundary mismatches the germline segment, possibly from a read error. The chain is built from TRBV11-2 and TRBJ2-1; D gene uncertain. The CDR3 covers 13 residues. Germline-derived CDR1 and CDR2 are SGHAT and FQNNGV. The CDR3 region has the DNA TGTGCCAGTGGCCCACCAACTATCAATGAGCAGTTCTTT. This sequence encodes CASGPPTINEQFF. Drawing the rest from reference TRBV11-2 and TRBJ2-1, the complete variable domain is EAGVAQSPRYKIIEKRQSVAFWCNPISGHATLYWYQQILGQGPKLLIQFQNNGVVDDSQLPKDRFSAERLKGVDSTLKIQPAKLEDSAVYLCASGPPTINEQFFGPGTRLTVL.